This T cell receptor beta chain was identified during a study of Ad26.COV2.S vaccination and SARS-CoV-2 variants. Indicated treatment: 15 to 20 received Ad26.COV2.S at low or high dose, single or two shots; 5 received placebo; per-sample allocation not given. Repertoires come from day 63 after the first vaccine or placebo injection. The CDR3 consists of 15 residues. V lost 1 base and J lost 2, with 11 bases in between. Germline CDR1 is MNHEY and CDR2 is SMNVEV (reference sequence). Data came from immunoSEQ multiplex PCR; TCRdb stores just in-frame clones and leaves some out. The sample includes hundreds of thousands of clones, more than 80% seen only once; the top ten take 10% to 15%. This clone was seen a single time.

The source is a person aged 18-65 years who received the Ad26.COV2.S COVID-19 vaccine or a placebo. V and J are TRBV27 and TRBJ1-2; D call uncertain. Specimen: peripheral blood, collected in a trial of Ad26.COV2.S vaccine versus placebo. The CDR3 here is CASSLYGETNYGYTF. The CDR3 region has the DNA TGTGCCAGCAGTTTATATGGGGAAACAAACTATGGCTACACCTTC.